These T cell receptor beta chains were read from a single sample in a study of T-cell memory formation after mild COVID-19. Each CDR3 protein is one row after TCRdb ran MiXCR on the 5' RACE reads. Among approximately 250,000 distinct CDR3 sequences, 15% to 17% were seen once, and the ten largest hold around 2.2%. The sample consisted of PBMCs or a T cell subset sorted from them (not recorded which). Receptors originate from an adult woman who had mild COVID-19 (a few samples of this study predate the infection). Cell type and time point are not known. CDR3s include the opening cysteine and the closing phenylalanine or tryptophan. The order of the fields is D gene, clone size, J gene, V gene, CDR3 protein, CDR3 DNA. D genes are given only for firm matches. Size values are once, few and many counts, or a class for expanded clones, and some rows have none.

D: NA; size: few; J: TRBJ2-2; V: TRBV7-2; CDR3: CASSSRAGELFF; DNA: TGTGCCAGCAGCTCAAGGGCCGGGGAGCTGTTTTTT
D: NA; size: few; J: TRBJ1-5; V: TRBV9; CDR3: CASSVGGQHNQPQHF; DNA: TGTGCCAGCAGCGTAGGCGGACAGCACAATCAGCCCCAGCATTTT
D: TRBD1; size: few; J: TRBJ2-7; V: TRBV2; CDR3: CASRQTGPYEQYF; DNA: TGTGCCAGCAGGCAGACAGGGCCCTACGAGCAGTACTTC
D: NA; size: NA; J: TRBJ2-2; V: TRBV5-1; CDR3: CASSPKQGATGELFF; DNA: TGCGCCAGCAGCCCGAAACAGGGAGCCACCGGGGAGCTGTTTTTT
D: NA; size: few; J: TRBJ1-1; V: TRBV7-9; CDR3: CASSLRRVGTAEAFF; DNA: TGTGCCAGCAGCTTACGCAGGGTAGGGACCGCTGAAGCTTTCTTT
D: NA; size: few; J: TRBJ2-1; V: TRBV5-1; CDR3: CASSLSYGGPRSEQFF; DNA: TGCGCCAGCAGCTTAAGTTACGGGGGACCCAGGAGTGAGCAGTTCTTC
D: NA; size: NA; J: TRBJ2-7; V: TRBV5-1; CDR3: CASSPGHLVDEQYF; DNA: TGCGCCAGCAGCCCGGGACACCTGGTCGACGAGCAGTACTTC
D: NA; size: NA; J: TRBJ1-3; V: TRBV12-3/TRBV12-4; CDR3: CASSLAGTRNTIYF; DNA: TGTGCCAGCAGTTTAGCCGGGACCCGGAACACCATATATTTT
D: TRBD1; size: few; J: TRBJ1-1; V: TRBV5-1; CDR3: CASSPKTGGPTEAFF; DNA: TGCGCCAGCAGCCCAAAGACAGGGGGACCTACTGAAGCTTTCTTT
D: NA; size: few; J: TRBJ1-2; V: TRBV3-1; CDR3: CASSQQGTYGYTF; DNA: TGTGCCAGCAGCCAACAGGGGACCTATGGCTACACCTTC
D: TRBD1; size: NA; J: TRBJ2-1; V: TRBV12-3/TRBV12-4; CDR3: CASSRGQGVYNEQFF; DNA: TGTGCCAGCAGCCGGGGACAGGGGGTATACAATGAGCAGTTCTTC
D: TRBD1; size: NA; J: TRBJ1-5; V: TRBV2; CDR3: CASSEIGQANQPQHF; DNA: TGTGCCAGCAGTGAAATCGGACAGGCAAATCAGCCCCAGCATTTT
D: TRBD2; size: NA; J: TRBJ2-3; V: TRBV7-2; CDR3: CASSFGLAGDSAQYF; DNA: TGTGCCAGCAGCTTCGGACTAGCGGGAGATTCTGCGCAGTATTTT
D: NA; size: NA; J: TRBJ2-5; V: TRBV5-6; CDR3: CASSLRGGGGETQYF; DNA: TGTGCCAGCAGCTTACGAGGTGGAGGGGGCGAGACCCAGTACTTC
D: NA; size: many; J: TRBJ2-3; V: TRBV5-1; CDR3: CASSLGGPQLTDTQYF; DNA: TGCGCCAGCAGCTTAGGGGGACCTCAACTCACAGATACGCAGTATTTT
D: NA; size: NA; J: TRBJ1-1; V: TRBV25-1; CDR3: CASSELGGRDTEAFF; DNA: TGTGCCAGCAGTGAACTCGGGGGCAGGGACACTGAAGCTTTCTTT
D: NA; size: few; J: TRBJ1-6; V: TRBV12-3/TRBV12-4; CDR3: CASSLGRAPLHF; DNA: TGTGCCAGCAGTTTAGGCAGGGCACCCCTCCACTTT
D: NA; size: few; J: TRBJ1-1; V: TRBV12-3/TRBV12-4; CDR3: CASSLRVENTEAFF; DNA: TGTGCCAGCAGTTTAAGGGTCGAGAACACTGAAGCTTTCTTT
D: TRBD1; size: few; J: TRBJ2-1; V: TRBV2; CDR3: CASRGQGISSYNEQFF; DNA: TGTGCCAGCAGGGGACAGGGGATAAGCTCCTACAATGAGCAGTTCTTC
D: TRBD2; size: few; J: TRBJ2-1; V: TRBV7-9; CDR3: CASSLRLAGDRNEQFF; DNA: TGTGCCAGCAGCTTACGACTAGCGGGAGATCGTAATGAGCAGTTCTTC
D: TRBD1; size: NA; J: TRBJ1-5; V: TRBV7-2; CDR3: CASSLQTGSNQPQHF; DNA: TGTGCCAGCAGCTTACAGACAGGGAGCAATCAGCCCCAGCATTTT
D: NA; size: many; J: TRBJ1-1; V: TRBV7-9; CDR3: CASSPRGQGTEAFF; DNA: TGTGCCAGCAGCCCTCGAGGCCAGGGCACTGAAGCTTTCTTT
D: TRBD1; size: NA; J: TRBJ1-2; V: TRBV6-1; CDR3: CAIPPGQAGYGYTF; DNA: TGTGCCATCCCGCCGGGACAGGCCGGCTATGGCTACACCTTC
D: TRBD2; size: NA; J: TRBJ2-1; V: TRBV5-1; CDR3: CASSLHLAGKDEQFF; DNA: TGCGCCAGCAGCTTACATCTAGCGGGAAAGGATGAGCAGTTCTTC
D: TRBD1; size: NA; J: TRBJ1-1; V: TRBV7-2; CDR3: CASSLARGPVTEAFF; DNA: TGTGCCAGCAGCTTAGCGAGGGGGCCGGTAACTGAAGCTTTCTTT
D: NA; size: few; J: TRBJ2-3; V: TRBV20-1; CDR3: CSAVRGPDTQYF; DNA: TGCAGTGCAGTCAGGGGTCCAGATACGCAGTATTTT
D: NA; size: few; J: TRBJ2-1; V: TRBV10-3; CDR3: CAISEGQEFNEQFF; DNA: TGTGCCATCAGTGAGGGTCAGGAATTCAATGAGCAGTTCTTC
D: TRBD1; size: NA; J: TRBJ1-2; V: TRBV12-3/TRBV12-4; CDR3: CASSLPAGGTGGYTF; DNA: TGTGCCAGCAGCCTGCCGGCAGGGGGAACGGGGGGCTACACCTTC
D: NA; size: NA; J: TRBJ1-4; V: TRBV3-1; CDR3: CASSPAHRNEKLFF; DNA: TGTGCCAGCAGCCCCGCGCACCGTAATGAAAAACTGTTTTTT
D: NA; size: NA; J: TRBJ2-1; V: TRBV7-2; CDR3: CASSLALVANEQFF; DNA: TGTGCCAGCAGCTTAGCGCTAGTCGCCAATGAGCAGTTCTTC
D: TRBD2; size: NA; J: TRBJ2-3; V: TRBV7-2; CDR3: CASSFGGGTSDTQYF; DNA: TGTGCCAGCAGCTTTGGGGGAGGGACCTCAGATACGCAGTATTTT
D: NA; size: NA; J: TRBJ2-1; V: TRBV19; CDR3: CASSIRASYNEQFF; DNA: TGTGCCAGTAGTATCAGGGCCTCCTACAATGAGCAGTTCTTC